This TCR beta chain was documented in a study of T cell responses to AZD1222 COVID-19 vaccine. For the study at large: Second-dose intervals near 4 or 12 weeks were combined.

Study results and limitations: Possibly, clonal diversity was underestimated; donors were largely white British and included more females.

About this clone: Its specificity is unknown.

Profiling relied on immunoSEQ multiplex PCR, and the TCRdb table lists in-frame clones only, not all of them. Of roughly 140,000 clones in the sample, about 92% were seen once. The germline V gene has CDR1 SGHAT and CDR2 FQNNGV. Trimming took 3 bases from V and 5 from J, leaving 13 bases between them. The CDR3 contains 14 residues. The chain recombines TRBV11-2 with TRBJ2-5; D possibly corresponds to TRBD1 (7 bases). This material consisted of peripheral blood, taken on day 0 of AZD1222 vaccination. The TCR originated in an adult in good health. CDR3: CASSFQGGEETQYF. CDR3 nucleotides: TGTGCCAGCAGCTTCCAGGGGGGTGAGGAGACCCAGTACTTC.